This passage covers 18 T cell receptor beta chains from one sample sequenced in a study of T cells in Graves' hyperthyroidism and ophthalmopathy. TCR beta CDR3 regions were amplified from RNA. TCR CDR3 regions were first amplified by RT-PCR with HTBI primers. TCRdb reanalysed the multiplex PCR reads using MiXCR and keeps one entry per CDR3 protein. This sample yields around 210,000 distinct CDR3 sequences, of which roughly a sixth are seen a single time; 40% to 65% belongs to the top ten. The sequencing sample was made of blood. The receptor source for this set is a woman between 50 and 59 years old with Graves' hyperthyroidism.

This clonotype occurred a few times. The V call is TRBV14, the J call TRBJ1-1; 8 nucleotides agree with TRBD1. V dropped 4 bases and J dropped 5; count of bases not matched to a gene: 12. The germline V gene encodes CDR1 SGHDN and CDR2 FVKESK. This CDR3 region has 16 residues. CDR3 amino acids: CASSPARGLFRTEAFF. The CDR3 DNA follows: TGTGCCAGCAGCCCCGCCAGGGGGCTTTTTAGAACTGAAGCTTTCTTT.

Turning to this clonotype: This sequence may be a read error, since a much larger clone differs from it by one base. The J gene is TRBJ2-5, the V gene TRBV7-3, with D uncertain. The CDR3 has 10 amino acids. The germline V and J ends were trimmed by 6 bases and 4 bases, with 3 bases remaining between them. Germline CDR1 is SGHTA and CDR2 is FQGTGA. CDR3 protein: CASSVETQYF. In DNA form, the CDR3 reads TGTGCCAGCAGTGTAGAGACCCAGTACTTC.

V gene TRBV24-1 combines with J gene TRBJ2-6, with 8 bases aligning to TRBD2. The CDR3 covers 17 residues. The germline gives CDR1 KGHDR, CDR2 SFDVKD. V gave up 5 bases and J gave up 0 bases; unmatched junction bases: 5. The CDR3 spells CATSGTSGLSGANVLTF. CDR3 nucleotides: TGTGCCACCAGTGGAACTAGCGGACTCTCTGGGGCCAACGTCCTGACTTTC.

The chain joins TRBV6-2 or TRBV6-3 to TRBJ2-7; 8 positions match TRBD1. Germline loops: CDR1 MNHEY, CDR2 SVGEGT. The junction had 5 bases not matched to a gene; V was cut back by 7 bases and J by 0 bases. The CDR3 covers 14 residues. The CDR3 reads CASKTGGSSYEQYF. The CDR3 DNA follows: TGTGCCAGCAAAACAGGGGGGAGCTCCTACGAGCAGTACTTC.

V and J are TRBV5-1 and TRBJ2-7; no clear D gene. Per germline, CDR1 SGHRS and CDR2 YFSETQ. The V and J ends lost 0 bases and 2 bases respectively, with 9 bases between them. This CDR3 has 14 residues. CDR3 sequence: CASSLEGTTYEQYF. CDR3 nucleotides: TGCGCCAGCAGCTTGGAGGGCACCACCTACGAGCAGTACTTC.

This clonotype showed up many times. CDR3 loop: CASSPPQGFPNQPQHF. Written as DNA, the CDR3 is TGTGCCAGCTCACCACCGCAAGGGTTTCCTAATCAGCCCCAGCATTTT. V and J are TRBV18 and TRBJ1-5; D is ambiguous. Trimming stripped 0 bases from V and 4 bases from J, with 13 bases between. CDR1 is KGHSH, CDR2 LQKENI, per germline. This CDR3 spans 16 amino acids.

CDR3: CASGRATNTGELFF. The CDR3 DNA sequence: TGTGCCAGCGGTCGGGCGACGAACACCGGGGAGCTGTTTTTT. J is TRBJ2-2 and V is TRBV6-1, with D uncertain. Germline-derived CDR1 and CDR2 are MNHNS and SASEGT. This CDR3 has 14 residues. V was shortened by 8 bases and J by 0 bases, with 10 bases between the two germline ends.

This clonotype was seen a handful of times. The CDR3 DNA is TGCGCCAGCAGCTTGGGGCCGAGGGGCGGCACTGAAGCTTTCTTT. This encodes CASSLGPRGGTEAFF. The chain combines TRBV5-1 with TRBJ1-1; possibly TRBD1 for D (5 bases). Germline V gives CDR1 SGHRS, CDR2 YFSETQ. Between the trimmed V and J ends, which lost 0 bases and 4 bases, there was a span of 13 bases. The CDR3 contains 15 residues. Using reference TRBV5-1 and TRBJ1-1 for the parts outside the CDR3, the full variable domain is KAGVTQTPRYLIKTRGQQVTLSCSPISGHRSVSWYQQTPGQGLQFLFEYFSETQRNKGNFPGRFSGRQFSNSRSEMNVSTLELGDSALYLCASSLGPRGGTEAFFGQGTRLTVV.

This clonotype turned up a few times. J is TRBJ1-3 and V is TRBV6-1; no clear D gene. This CDR3 has 14 residues. CDR1 is MNHNS and CDR2 is SASEGT in the germline V gene. V lost 7 bases to trimming and J lost 0 bases, with 10 bases between them. CDR3 in DNA: TGTGCCAGCACCCGTGGACTCTCTGGAAACACCATATATTTT. Its translation is CASTRGLSGNTIYF.

The rearrangement uses TRBV27 and TRBJ1-1; D call uncertain. The CDR3 length is 12 residues. V lost 5 bases to trimming and J lost 4 bases, with 8 bases between them. Germline CDR1 MNHEY, CDR2 SMNVEV (reference sequence). The CDR3 loop reads CASSRHGTEAFF. The DNA of the CDR3 is TGTGCCAGCAGTAGGCATGGCACTGAAGCTTTCTTT.

The V call is TRBV7-3, the J call TRBJ2-3, with 7 positions matching TRBD1. V shed 5 bases, J shed 2 bases, and the junction held 7 bases outside the gene matches. The germline V gene encodes CDR1 SGHTA and CDR2 FQGTGA. The length of the CDR3 is 15 residues. The CDR3 region is CASSPMGQNTDTQYF. The CDR3 coding sequence is TGTGCCAGCAGCCCAATGGGACAGAACACAGATACGCAGTATTTT.

The V gene is TRBV5-6, the J gene TRBJ2-7; D is undetermined. Per the germline V gene, CDR1 is SGHDT and CDR2 is YYEEEE. The CDR3 totals 13 residues. Trimming pared 6 bases from V and 9 bases from J, leaving 19 bases between. The CDR3 reads CASTSQLSRVQYF. The CDR3 coding sequence is TGTGCCAGCACCTCGCAGCTATCTAGGGTGCAGTACTTC.

CDR3 bases: TGCGCCAGCAGCTTGTCTGGGAGGAACACCGGGGAGCTGTTTTTT. Translated, it gives CASSLSGRNTGELFF. The rearrangement uses TRBV5-1 and TRBJ2-2; perhaps TRBD2 as D (5 bases). The CDR3 is 15 amino acids. The germline V gene encodes CDR1 SGHRS and CDR2 YFSETQ. Trimming shortened V by 1 base and J by 1 base, and 8 bases separated the two germline ends.

Many counts were recorded for this clonotype. DNA for the CDR3: TGTGCCAGCAGCCCTTTCCTAGCGGGAGAGTCAGATACGCAGTATTTT. Translating it yields CASSPFLAGESDTQYF. V usage is TRBV12-3 or TRBV12-4 and J usage is TRBJ2-3, with TRBD2 matching 10 bases. The CDR3 loop spans 16 amino acids. Germline trimming cut 6 bases from V and 4 bases from J; bases unmatched to any gene: 10.

This clonotype has more than one count but fewer than ten. J is TRBJ2-5 and V is TRBV13; 14 bases are a match to TRBD2. CDR3 size: 16 residues. The germline CDR1 and CDR2 sequences are PRHDT and FYEKMQ (reference sequence). Trimming removed 5 bases from V and 3 bases from J; junction bases left unmatched: 5. CDR3 DNA: TGTGCCAGCAGCATGCCGGGACTAGCGGGAGAAGAGACCCAGTACTTC. It specifies CASSMPGLAGEETQYF.

The rearrangement joins TRBV28 to TRBJ1-2; TRBD1 matches at 10 bases. This CDR3 has 15 residues. Per germline, CDR1 MDHEN and CDR2 SYDVKM. Trimming at V came to 2 bases and at J to 5 bases, leaving 5 bases not matched to a gene. The DNA of the CDR3 is TGTGCCAGCAGTTTAAGGACAGGGGGGCCTTATGGCTACACCTTC. Translating it yields CASSLRTGGPYGYTF.

CDR3 coding DNA: TGCGCCAGCAGCCCGCTGAGGACAGGGAGTGTCAATGAGCAGTACTTC. Residues: CASSPLRTGSVNEQYF. The V gene is TRBV4-1, the J gene TRBJ2-1; 8 nucleotides line up with TRBD1. The DNA end is more similar to TRBJ2-7, so the J call may be wrong. The CDR3 is 16 residues long. Germline V gene lookup returns CDR1 MGHRA and CDR2 YSYEKL.

This clonotype has at least ten counts. This rearrangement joins TRBV7-9 to TRBJ2-7; 9 bases align to TRBD1. In germline, CDR1 is SEHNR, CDR2 FQNEAQ (reference sequence). The CDR3 covers 14 residues. With 5 bases clipped from V and 4 bases from J, the junction kept 6 bases outside the gene matches. CDR3 sequence (DNA): TGTGCCAGCAGCCTTGGACAGGGGAAGTACGAGCAGTACTTC. It specifies CASSLGQGKYEQYF.